Shown below are 2 T cell receptor beta chains from a single sample sequenced in a study of blood T cell repertoires in COVID-19. Clones were read by immunoSEQ multiplex PCR, and TCRdb kept only the in-frame ones, dropping some. The repertoire includes under 300,000 clones, around 88% of them detected once, and approximately 9.5% sits in the top ten. The sample consisted of PBMCs or T cells enriched from blood (not recorded which). These receptors originate from a man aged 40-49 years who had recovered from COVID-19.

DNA of the CDR3: TGTGCCAGCAGCTTTAGAGGACAGGGTGGAGATACGCAGTATTTT. Protein: CASSFRGQGGDTQYF. The V gene is TRBV7-3, the J gene TRBJ2-3, with TRBD1 identical over 8 bases. J was trimmed by 5 bases and V by 3 bases; bases with no gene match: 7. CDR1 is SGHTA and CDR2 is FQGTGA in the germline V gene. The CDR3 totals 15 residues. The full variable domain, completed using reference TRBV7-3 and TRBJ2-3, is GAGVSQTPSNKVTEKGKYVELRCDPISGHTALYWYRQSLGQGPEFLIYFQGTGAADDSGLPNDRFFAVRPEGSVSTLKIQRTERGDSAVYLCASSFRGQGGDTQYFGPGTRLTVL.

This rearrangement joins TRBV19 to TRBJ2-1; 12 nucleotides align to TRBD2. Germline V lookup: CDR1 LNHDA, CDR2 SQIVND (reference sequence). The CDR3 covers 15 residues. Trimming at V came to 6 bases and at J to 7 bases, leaving 7 bases not matched to a gene. CDR3 in amino acids: CASSPTSGRKNEQFF. The CDR3 nucleotides are TGTGCCAGTAGCCCGACTAGCGGGAGAAAAAATGAGCAGTTCTTC.